This T cell receptor beta chain was sequenced during a study of immune evolution from preneoplasia to lung adenocarcinoma. Study-level points and caveats: Top clone frequencies peaked in normal lung, apparently declining through invasive adenocarcinoma. Compared with EGFR-mutant or double wild-type lesions, KRAS-mutant nodules were more clonal.

With regard to this clone: The antigen is undetermined.

The CDR3 has 15 residues. CDR1 and CDR2 from the germline V gene are MNHEY and SMNVEV (reference sequence). Trimming cost V 5 bases and J 4 bases, with 17 bases left between them. Between 2014 and 2017, patients underwent resection in Japan or China. Using immunoSEQ multiplex PCR, the repertoire was profiled, and TCRdb retains in-frame clones only, with some absent. This sample carries about 10,000 clones, around 87% of them seen once, and the ten largest clones take approximately 2.3%. The chain uses TRBV27 and TRBJ2-5; the D gene is possibly TRBD2 (7 bases). This TCR was recovered from a person aged 70 to 80 with invasive lung adenocarcinoma. The sequenced sample consisted of FFPE invasive lung adenocarcinoma tissue. CDR3: CASSLGGGGGETQYF. In DNA form, the CDR3 reads TGTGCCAGCAGTCTAGGGGGGGGCGGAGGAGAGACCCAGTACTTC.